This paragraph reports one T cell receptor (beta chain). The protocol was immunoSEQ multiplex PCR, while the TCRdb copy is restricted to in-frame clones and leaves out a portion. The sample carries approximately 300,000 clones, roughly 85% recorded once. The CDR3 sequence is 14 residues long. Trimming removed 7 bases from V and 1 base from J, with 11 bases in between. In germline, CDR1 is MDHEN, CDR2 SYDVKM. This specimen belongs to a study of cytotoxic CD8 clonotypes in ibrutinib-treated CLL. The receptor was derived from a human donor with chronic lymphocytic leukemia. This chain links TRBV28 with TRBJ1-5; D call uncertain. The sequencing used PBMCs, collected before ibrutinib treatment. Here the CDR3 DNA reads TGTGCCAGCAATATAGGGTTCAGCAATCAGCCCCAGCATTTT. It codes for CASNIGFSNQPQHF.